Below, 19 T cell receptor beta chains from the same sample are listed, as sequenced in a study of cytomegalovirus exposure and HLA in healthy donors. The PCR had 60 Vbeta and 13 Jbeta primers. TCRdb's table, derived via immunoSEQ multiplex PCR, lists solely in-frame clones and lacks some. The sample lists roughly 110,000 clones, approximately 79% occurring once. Sequencing was performed on PBMCs. These receptor sequences come from a woman in her 40s in good health and CMV-seropositive.

This clone was detected a few times. The rearrangement uses TRBV27 and TRBJ1-2, with D possibly being TRBD1 (5 bases). V lost 6 bases to trimming and J lost 7 bases, with 18 bases between them. The CDR3 is 14 amino acids. Germline CDR1 is MNHEY and CDR2 is SMNVEV (reference sequence). In DNA, the CDR3 is TGTGCCAGCAGATCGACAGAATATATAAGTGGCTACACCTTC. Amino acids: CASRSTEYISGYTF.

The chain employs TRBV14 and TRBJ2-3; weak D call: TRBD1 (5 bases). The germline V gene encodes CDR1 SGHDN and CDR2 FVKESK. V was pared by 3 bases and J by 1 base, with 11 bases between. CDR3 length equals 15 residues. The CDR3 spells CASSHGRGRTDTQYF. In DNA form, the CDR3 reads TGTGCCAGCAGCCATGGAAGGGGCCGCACAGATACGCAGTATTTT. The variable domain in full, with the rest retrieved from reference TRBV14 and TRBJ2-3, is EAGVTQFPSHSVIEKGQTVTLRCDPISGHDNLYWYRRVMGKEIKFLLHFVKESKQDESGMPNNRFLAERTGGTYSTLKVQPAELEDSGVYFCASSHGRGRTDTQYFGPGTRLTVL.

In this sample, this clone turned up a few times. The chain combines TRBV5-1 with TRBJ1-1, with D perhaps matching TRBD1 (6 bases). The germline V gene has CDR1 SGHRS and CDR2 YFSETQ. The CDR3 covers 15 residues. The V end was cut by 0 bases, the J end by 5 bases, with 14 bases between. The DNA for the CDR3 is TGCGCCAGCAGCTTGGCCGGGCAGGGGACAACTGAAGCTTTCTTT. This sequence encodes CASSLAGQGTTEAFF. Drawing the rest from reference TRBV5-1 and TRBJ1-1, the complete variable domain is KAGVTQTPRYLIKTRGQQVTLSCSPISGHRSVSWYQQTPGQGLQFLFEYFSETQRNKGNFPGRFSGRQFSNSRSEMNVSTLELGDSALYLCASSLAGQGTTEAFFGQGTRLTVV.

This chain uses TRBV30 with TRBJ2-6; 9 positions agree with TRBD1. Germline values: CDR1 GTSNPN, CDR2 SVGIG (reference sequence). The CDR3 spans 16 residues. The J segment lost 4 bases and the V segment lost 2 bases, leaving 6 bases of the junction unmatched. The DNA of the CDR3 is TGTGCCTGGAGTTGGGACAGGGTTACCGGGGCCAACGTCCTGACTTTC. Protein: CAWSWDRVTGANVLTF.

The V and J genes are TRBV18 and TRBJ1-4, with D hard to call. The CDR3 runs to 16 residues. The V gene's germline CDR1 is KGHSH and CDR2 LQKENI. Trimming stripped 0 bases from V and 8 bases from J, with 16 bases between. CDR3 residues: CASSPPMKTSGEKLFF. In nucleotides, the CDR3 is TGTGCCAGCTCACCACCGATGAAAACTTCGGGGGAAAAACTGTTTTTT.

The CDR3, as DNA: TGTGCCAGCAGCTTGGAATCTAGCGGGCCCACAGATACGCAGTATTTT. Its protein is CASSLESSGPTDTQYF. The chain couples TRBV5-6 to TRBJ2-3, with 8 bases aligning to TRBD2. Germline trimming cut 0 bases from V and 2 bases from J; bases unmatched to any gene: 5. Germline loops: CDR1 SGHDT, CDR2 YYEEEE. This CDR3 is 16 amino acids long.

As regards this clone: This sample includes further DNA sequences coding for the same CDR3. This chain links TRBV7-2 with TRBJ1-5, with 7 bases aligning to TRBD1. V gave up 2 bases and J gave up 2 bases; unmatched junction bases: 3. Germline values: CDR1 SGHTA, CDR2 FQGNSA. The CDR3 runs 15 residues. In DNA form, the CDR3 reads TGTGCCAGCAGCTTAAGAGGGGGCGGCAATCAGCCCCAGCATTTT. It encodes CASSLRGGGNQPQHF.

The rearrangement uses TRBV27 and TRBJ1-2, with TRBD1 matching over 9 bases. V dropped 0 bases and J dropped 6; count of bases not matched to a gene: 5. The V gene's germline CDR1 is MNHEY and CDR2 SMNVEV (reference sequence). The CDR3 has 15 residues. The CDR3: CASSLSVGTGNGYTF. CDR3 bases: TGTGCCAGCAGTTTATCGGTGGGGACAGGGAATGGCTACACCTTC.

The chain uses TRBV18 and TRBJ2-1; D possibly corresponds to TRBD2 (5 bases). Germline lookup yields CDR1 KGHSH and CDR2 LQKENI. The CDR3 covers 17 residues. V shed 1 base and J shed 3 bases, with 16 bases lying between them. The DNA of the CDR3 is TGTGCCAGCTCACCACGTCCCAGCTCGGGAAGCTACAATGAGCAGTTCTTC. This translates into CASSPRPSSGSYNEQFF.

This clone turned up a few times. The V gene is TRBV5-1, the J gene TRBJ2-7; 7 bases are shared with TRBD1. Per the germline V gene, CDR1 is SGHRS and CDR2 is YFSETQ. This CDR3 region has 13 residues. V was clipped by 2 bases and J by 9 bases; unmatched bases: 8. The CDR3 DNA reads TGCGCCAGCAGCTTACCAGGGGGTGAGGGGCAGTACTTC. Residues: CASSLPGGEGQYF. Based on the CDR3 plus reference TRBV5-1 and TRBJ2-7, the full variable domain is KAGVTQTPRYLIKTRGQQVTLSCSPISGHRSVSWYQQTPGQGLQFLFEYFSETQRNKGNFPGRFSGRQFSNSRSEMNVSTLELGDSALYLCASSLPGGEGQYFGPGTRLTVT.

This clone was seen only a few times. V usage is TRBV4-3 and J usage is TRBJ1-1; a weak D match, TRBD1 (5 bases). With 0 bases removed from V and 4 bases from J, the gap between germline ends came to 12 bases. Germline values: CDR1 LGHNA, CDR2 YSLEER. CDR3 size: 15 residues. CDR3 loop: CASSQETGGSTEAFF. DNA of the CDR3: TGCGCCAGCAGCCAAGAAACCGGGGGGAGCACTGAAGCTTTCTTT.

This clone was picked up a small number of times. The rearrangement joins TRBV7-9 to TRBJ2-2; no clear D gene. CDR3 size: 16 residues. The V gene lost 7 bases and the J gene lost 2 bases, with 17 bases spanning the gap. The V gene's germline CDR1 is SEHNR and CDR2 FQNEAQ (reference sequence). CDR3 nucleotide sequence: TGTGCCAGCACCCATTTCGGCAACTATAACACCGGGGAGCTGTTTTTT. Translation: CASTHFGNYNTGELFF.

This clone was counted a single time. V and J are TRBV4-1 and TRBJ1-5; 9 bases match TRBD1. Per germline, CDR1 MGHRA and CDR2 YSYEKL. This CDR3 region has 15 residues. V lost 6 bases to trimming and J lost 3 bases; unmatched junction nucleotides: 6. The CDR3 nucleotides are TGCGCCAGCAGGACGACAGGGGGGCTCAATCAGCCCCAGCATTTT. It yields the protein CASRTTGGLNQPQHF.

The V gene is TRBV6-7, the J gene TRBJ2-1; 13 bases match TRBD2. TRBV6-7 is flagged as an ORF with uncertain function. The CDR3 has 18 amino acids. J gave up 0 bases and V 2 bases, and 4 bases lay outside the gene matches. The CDR3 sequence is CASSYPTSGGPSYNEQFF. CDR3 in DNA: TGTGCCAGCAGTTACCCGACTAGCGGGGGGCCCTCCTACAATGAGCAGTTCTTC.

The V call is TRBV4-1, the J call TRBJ1-6, with 10 bases matching TRBD1. V gave up 3 bases and J gave up 9 bases; unmatched junction bases: 8. The germline CDR1 and CDR2 sequences are MGHRA and YSYEKL. This CDR3 contains 16 residues. CDR3 nucleotides: TGCGCCAGCAGCCATCCGACAGGGGGCGCTGGTTCACCCCTCCACTTT. It is translated as CASSHPTGGAGSPLHF.

This chain joins TRBV7-9 and TRBJ2-5, with D maybe TRBD2 (6 bases). Germline V gene lookup returns CDR1 SEHNR and CDR2 FQNEAQ (reference sequence). The germline V and J ends were trimmed by 3 bases and 6 bases, with 14 bases remaining between them. The CDR3 spans 14 residues. Here the CDR3 reads CASSFAGGHKTQYF. For the CDR3, the DNA is TGTGCCAGCAGCTTCGCCGGGGGTCACAAGACCCAGTACTTC.

CDR3 coding DNA: TGTGCCAGCAGTGCCCCGGACAGGGGTAACACTGAAGCTTTCTTT. Translating gives CASSAPDRGNTEAFF. The chain couples TRBV6-5 to TRBJ1-1; 9 positions agree with TRBD1. Looked up from germline, CDR1 is MNHEY and CDR2 is SVGAGI. Unmatched junction bases numbered 6, after V lost 5 bases and J lost 2 bases. The CDR3 totals 15 residues.

This clone has only one observation. CDR3 bases: TGCGCCAGCAGCTTCGGACAGGGCTATGGCTACACCTTC. This sequence encodes CASSFGQGYGYTF. The rearrangement joins TRBV5-1 to TRBJ1-2; TRBD1 matches 8 bases. CDR1 is SGHRS, CDR2 YFSETQ, per germline. J lost 4 bases, V lost 2 bases, and 1 base had no gene match. The CDR3 loop spans 13 amino acids. The variable domain in full, completed from reference TRBV5-1 and TRBJ1-2, reads KAGVTQTPRYLIKTRGQQVTLSCSPISGHRSVSWYQQTPGQGLQFLFEYFSETQRNKGNFPGRFSGRQFSNSRSEMNVSTLELGDSALYLCASSFGQGYGYTFGSGTRLTVV.

This clone turned up a few times. The CDR3 loop is CACGPFTDTQYF. The CDR3, as DNA: TGTGCCTGCGGTCCTTTTACAGATACGCAGTATTTT. V is TRBV30 and J is TRBJ2-3, with D unresolved. The CDR3 totals 12 residues. V was pared by 6 bases and J by 3 bases, with 10 bases between. CDR1 and CDR2 from the germline V gene are GTSNPN and SVGIG (reference sequence).